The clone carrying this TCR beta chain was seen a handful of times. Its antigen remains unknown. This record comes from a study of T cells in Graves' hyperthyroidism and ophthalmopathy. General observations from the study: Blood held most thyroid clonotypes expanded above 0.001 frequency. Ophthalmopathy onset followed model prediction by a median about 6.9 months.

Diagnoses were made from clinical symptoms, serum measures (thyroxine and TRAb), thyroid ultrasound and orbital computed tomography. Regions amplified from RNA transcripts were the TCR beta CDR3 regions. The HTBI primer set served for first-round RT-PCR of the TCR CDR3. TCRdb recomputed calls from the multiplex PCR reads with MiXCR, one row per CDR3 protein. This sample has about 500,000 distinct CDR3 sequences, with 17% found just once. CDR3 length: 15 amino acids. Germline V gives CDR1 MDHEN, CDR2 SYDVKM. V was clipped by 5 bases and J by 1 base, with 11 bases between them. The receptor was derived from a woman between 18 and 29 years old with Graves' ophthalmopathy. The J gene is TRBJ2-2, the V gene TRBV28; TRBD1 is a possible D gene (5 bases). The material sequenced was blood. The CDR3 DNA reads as TGTGCCAGCAGTCCGACAGCCGAGAACACCGGGGAGCTGTTTTTT. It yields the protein CASSPTAENTGELFF.